A selection of T cell receptor beta chains follows, all from one sample in a study of Ad26.COV2.S vaccination and SARS-CoV-2 variants. Here immunoSEQ multiplex PCR was the method, and the copy in TCRdb shows in-frame clones only, minus some. Of roughly 350,000 clones in the sample, roughly 84% are singletons; the top ten hold 3.4%. The material was peripheral blood, obtained in a trial of Ad26.COV2.S vaccine versus placebo. Source of these receptors: a person aged 18 to 65 who received the Ad26.COV2.S COVID-19 vaccine or a placebo. The CDR3 runs from the conserved cysteine through the conserved F or W. D genes are given only for firm matches. Part of the rows lack a size; the others show once, few, many or a class for expanded clones.

CDR3aa	abundance	d_gene	len	v_gene
CASSVDQNTEAFF	NA	NA	13	TRBV27
CASSESRSSGNTIYF	NA	NA	15	TRBV6-1
CASSGGVMANEKLFF	NA	NA	15	TRBV9
CAISQTGEPYNEQFF	NA	TRBD1	15	TRBV10-3
CASSWDRVDTEAFF	NA	TRBD1	14	TRBV5-4
CASSPFEEQFF	NA	NA	11	TRBV11-2
CASSTRPGQGSRSYNEQFF	NA	TRBD1	19	TRBV19
CASSYSGSYGYTF	few	NA	13	TRBV6-5
CASSRTGGAGSPLHF	once	TRBD1	15	TRBV7-6
CASSLQGAREKLFF	NA	TRBD1	14	TRBV27
CASSRTGSNSSPLHF	NA	TRBD1	15	TRBV5-1
CSASGQGRRYGYTF	NA	NA	14	TRBV20-1
CASSLGLAGGLYNEQFF	NA	TRBD2	17	TRBV7-9
CASSMAGFGEKLFF	NA	NA	14	TRBV19
CASSPVGTAFSGNTIYF	once	TRBD1	17	TRBV7-2
CASSLPRGQPQHF	NA	NA	13	TRBV23-1
CASSQEVARNTEAFF	NA	NA	15	TRBV4-3
CASSLSSGSKNSPLHF	NA	NA	16	TRBV27
CASSHGDRGNEKLFF	NA	TRBD1	15	TRBV4-3
CASSSSDREGEKLFF	NA	TRBD1	15	TRBV7-9
CAWSLGGDNSPLHF	NA	NA	14	TRBV30
CASSWGTGRNEQFF	NA	TRBD1	14	TRBV6-2/TRBV6-3
CASSQAGTVSNQPQHF	NA	TRBD1	16	TRBV4-2
CASSLAGGDQPQHF	NA	NA	14	TRBV5-4
CASSQGWEKLFF	NA	NA	12	TRBV4-2
CASSLVIQGSYEQYF	NA	NA	15	TRBV7-2
CASSLGTYYGYTF	NA	NA	13	TRBV11-2
CASSPGEGNSPLHF	few	NA	14	TRBV27
CASSRGRPLGNEQFF	NA	NA	15	TRBV3-1/TRBV3-2
CASSQGTGESYGYTF	NA	TRBD1	15	TRBV4-1
CASSSDRDLWGNYGYTF	NA	TRBD1	17	TRBV7-9
CASSVGKGQPQHF	few	NA	13	TRBV9
CASRSMGAGGEYGGELFF	NA	TRBD1	18	TRBV7-3
CAISESPGGSQFF	NA	NA	13	TRBV10-3
CASTSVGGRNSPLHF	NA	NA	15	TRBV3-1/TRBV3-2
CATSRGYGDTQYF	NA	NA	13	TRBV24-1